Following are 21 T cell receptor beta chains from one sample sequenced in a study of T cell responses to AZD1222 COVID-19 vaccine. The data were produced by immunoSEQ multiplex PCR, yet TCRdb's version contains in-frame clones alone and is incomplete. The sample has 55,000 to 65,000 clones; 80% to 90% are singletons. Source: peripheral blood, taken on day 0 of AZD1222 vaccination. These receptors all stem from an adult in good health.

V usage is TRBV19 and J usage is TRBJ2-7; either TRBD1 or TRBD2 may fit D (5 bases each). This CDR3 is built from 16 residues. V lost 3 bases and J 6 bases, leaving 21 bases between the germline ends. Germline lookup yields CDR1 LNHDA and CDR2 SQIVND (reference sequence). The CDR3 nucleotides read TGTGCCAGTAGTATTCATTTCGGGCAGGGTGGAGGCGAGCAGTACTTC. As protein: CASSIHFGQGGGEQYF.

The rearrangement uses TRBV28 and TRBJ2-7; D remains ambiguous. The CDR3 has 12 amino acids. Trimming pared 4 bases from V and 2 bases from J, leaving 6 bases between. The germline V gene encodes CDR1 MDHEN and CDR2 SYDVKM. The CDR3 sequence: CASSSPAYEQYF. In DNA form, the CDR3 reads TGTGCCAGCAGTTCCCCGGCCTACGAGCAGTACTTC.

The genes are TRBV28 and TRBJ2-3, with 7 bases aligning to TRBD1. Trimming took 1 base from V and 2 from J; bases not matched to a gene: 9. There are 17 residues in the CDR3. CDR1 and CDR2 from the germline V gene are MDHEN and SYDVKM. The CDR3 sequence is CASSLYRRGHVTDTQYF. For the CDR3, the DNA is TGTGCCAGCAGTTTATACCGAAGGGGGCATGTCACAGATACGCAGTATTTT.

This chain connects TRBV2 to TRBJ2-3; D is uncertain. Trimming took off 7 bases at V and 3 bases at J, with 11 bases between the two ends. The CDR3 sequence is 13 residues long. Germline loops: CDR1 SNHLY, CDR2 FYNNEI. CDR3 bases: TGTGCCAGCAACGTCGGACGGACAGATACGCAGTATTTT. Its translation: CASNVGRTDTQYF.

The J gene is TRBJ2-2, the V gene TRBV11-2; TRBD2 agrees at 11 bases. V trimming: 4 bases; J trimming: 3 bases; junction bases outside the gene matches: 4. CDR1 and CDR2 (germline): SGHAT, FQNNGV. The CDR3 runs to 16 residues. The CDR3 here is CASSYTSGGDTGELFF. The CDR3, as DNA: TGTGCCAGCAGCTATACTAGCGGGGGCGACACCGGGGAGCTGTTTTTT.

This clone was counted a few times. J is TRBJ1-1 and V is TRBV13; a possible D gene is TRBD1 (5 bases). CDR3 length: 17 amino acids. The germline V gene has CDR1 PRHDT and CDR2 FYEKMQ (reference sequence). Trimming shortened V by 5 bases and J by 2 bases, and 21 bases separated the two germline ends. Here the CDR3 reads CASSQRGRGRLNTEAFF. CDR3 DNA: TGTGCCAGCAGCCAAAGAGGTCGGGGACGCCTCAACACTGAAGCTTTCTTT. Supplemented by reference TRBV13 and TRBJ1-1, the full variable domain reads AAGVIQSPRHLIKEKRETATLKCYPIPRHDTVYWYQQGPGQDPQFLISFYEKMQSDKGSIPDRFSAQQFSDYHSELNMSSLELGDSALYFCASSQRGRGRLNTEAFFGQGTRLTVV.

This chain links TRBV2 with TRBJ1-4; possibly TRBD1 for D (5 bases). Germline V lookup: CDR1 SNHLY, CDR2 FYNNEI. This CDR3 is built from 17 residues. Trimming shortened V by 0 bases and J by 3 bases, and 14 bases separated the two germline ends. This CDR3 reads CASSEAAPGRANEKLFF. The CDR3 coding sequence is TGTGCCAGCAGTGAAGCGGCGCCGGGCAGGGCTAATGAAAAACTGTTTTTT.

CDR3 residues: CASSLGPGGRYEQYF. The CDR3 nucleotides read TGTGCCAGCAGCTTAGGTCCCGGCGGGAGGTACGAGCAGTACTTC. The chain uses TRBV7-3 and TRBJ2-7; TRBD2 agrees at 8 bases. Per germline, CDR1 SGHTA and CDR2 FQGTGA. The CDR3 sequence is 15 residues long. V trimming: 2 bases; J trimming: 4 bases; junction bases outside the gene matches: 7.

The genes are TRBV7-9 and TRBJ2-3; no reliable D call. Looked up from germline, CDR1 is SEHNR and CDR2 is FQNEAQ (reference sequence). V gave up 5 bases and J gave up 0 bases, with 15 bases separating them. The CDR3 totals 16 residues. The DNA of the CDR3 is TGTGCCAGCAGCCCGACCGGTTGGTCCAGCACAGATACGCAGTATTTT. Amino acids: CASSPTGWSSTDTQYF.

V gene TRBV19 combines with J gene TRBJ2-3, with D perhaps TRBD2 (5 bases). Trimming left V 3 bases short and J 4 bases short, with 11 bases between. The germline V gene has CDR1 LNHDA and CDR2 SQIVND (reference sequence). The CDR3 loop spans 14 amino acids. The CDR3 sequence: CASSIALAADTQYF. In nucleotides, the CDR3 is TGTGCCAGTAGTATCGCCCTAGCCGCAGATACGCAGTATTTT.

The V and J genes are TRBV7-9 and TRBJ1-2; possibly TRBD1 for D (5 bases). Trimming cost V 7 bases and J 4 bases, with 13 bases left between them. Looked up from germline, CDR1 is SEHNR and CDR2 is FQNEAQ (reference sequence). The CDR3 totals 13 residues. The CDR3 reads CASNPGSGYGYTF. The CDR3 DNA reads TGTGCCAGCAACCCAGGGAGCGGCTATGGCTACACCTTC.

This clone was seen only a few times. This chain joins TRBV6-4 and TRBJ2-1, with 11 bases that match TRBD2. The V gene's germline CDR1 is MRHNA and CDR2 SNTAGT. V lost 4 bases to trimming and J lost 9 bases; unmatched junction nucleotides: 8. The CDR3 spans 15 residues. CDR3 protein: CASSAGSGGAGEQFF. The CDR3 DNA reads as TGTGCCAGCAGTGCCGGTAGCGGGGGGGCCGGTGAGCAGTTCTTC.

The chain carries TRBV19 and TRBJ2-2, with unresolved D. Germline assignment: CDR1 LNHDA and CDR2 SQIVND (reference sequence). Trimming took off 7 bases at V and 5 bases at J, with 14 bases between the two ends. The length of the CDR3 is 14 residues. CDR3 loop: CASKRNKGTGELFF. CDR3 bases: TGTGCCAGTAAGAGGAACAAAGGTACCGGGGAGCTGTTTTTT.

This clone was counted only a few times. The V gene is TRBV10-3, the J gene TRBJ1-1; possibly TRBD1 for D (6 bases). This CDR3 comprises 15 residues. The germline V gene has CDR1 ENHRY and CDR2 SYGVKD. Trimming took 0 bases from V and 11 from J, leaving 19 bases between them. The CDR3 DNA reads as TGTGCCATCAGTGAGTCGCGACAGGAACCGAAGAAGGCTTTCTTT. This sequence encodes CAISESRQEPKKAFF.

The J gene is TRBJ2-2, the V gene TRBV2; no clear D. Germline V gene lookup returns CDR1 SNHLY and CDR2 FYNNEI. The CDR3 contains 11 residues. Trimming removed 7 bases from V and 7 bases from J, with 7 bases in between. CDR3 loop: CASTLRGELFF. The CDR3 nucleotides are TGTGCCAGCACGTTACGCGGGGAGCTGTTTTTT. Looking up the rest from reference TRBV2 and TRBJ2-2 gives the full variable domain: EPEVTQTPSHQVTQMGQEVILRCVPISNHLYFYWYRQILGQKVEFLVSFYNNEISEKSEIFDDQFSVERPDGSNFTLKIRSTKLEDSAMYFCASTLRGELFFGEGSRLTVL.

The chain is built from TRBV9 and TRBJ2-5, with D perhaps assigned TRBD1 or TRBD2 (6 bases each). V lost 4 bases and J lost 5, with 18 bases in between. Germline V gene data show CDR1 as SGDLS and CDR2 as YYNGEE. This CDR3 has 15 residues. The CDR3: CASSPPGGREETQYF. The CDR3 nucleotides read TGTGCCAGCAGCCCCCCCGGGGGCCGGGAGGAGACCCAGTACTTC. The full variable domain, with the rest looked up from reference TRBV9 and TRBJ2-5, is DSGVTQTPKHLITATGQRVTLRCSPRSGDLSVYWYQQSLDQGLQFLIQYYNGEERAKGNILERFSAQQFPDLHSELNLSSLELGDSALYFCASSPPGGREETQYFGPGTRLLVL.

The J gene is TRBJ2-3, the V gene TRBV4-1; no firm D call. Trimming left V 2 bases short and J 2 bases short, with 17 bases between. The germline gives CDR1 MGHRA, CDR2 YSYEKL. The CDR3 runs to 17 residues. The CDR3: CASSQNEWVLNTDTQYF. The CDR3 bases are TGCGCCAGCAGCCAAAATGAATGGGTCCTGAACACAGATACGCAGTATTTT.

Remarks on this clone: One end of the junction varies from germline; a read error may be responsible. V and J are TRBV30 and TRBJ1-4, with a possible D match to TRBD1 (5 bases). Germline V gene sequence: CDR1 GTSNPN, CDR2 SVGIG (reference sequence). The CDR3 has 14 amino acids. The DNA for the CDR3 is TGTGCCTGGAGTCTACCTGTCCCCGGGGGACGTGTAAGTTTT. Its protein is CAWSLPVPGGRVSF.

V gene TRBV19 combines with J gene TRBJ1-1; 7 nucleotides align to TRBD1. The CDR3 runs to 17 residues. Germline trimming cut 2 bases from V and 0 bases from J; bases unmatched to any gene: 9. Germline assignment: CDR1 LNHDA and CDR2 SQIVND (reference sequence). CDR3 region: CASSIFLTGQMNTEAFF. The CDR3 DNA reads TGTGCCAGTAGTATATTCTTGACAGGGCAAATGAACACTGAAGCTTTCTTT. Using reference TRBV19 and TRBJ1-1 for the parts outside the CDR3, the full variable domain is DGGITQSPKYLFRKEGQNVTLSCEQNLNHDAMYWYRQDPGQGLRLIYYSQIVNDFQKGDIAEGYSVSREKKESFPLTVTSAQKNPTAFYLCASSIFLTGQMNTEAFFGQGTRLTVV.

J is TRBJ2-2 and V is TRBV27; D uncertain. Deletions cut 8 bases from V and 3 bases from J, with 7 bases between. The germline CDR1 and CDR2 sequences are MNHEY and SMNVEV (reference sequence). CDR3 length: 12 residues. The CDR3 region is CASRIDTGELFF. Written as DNA, the CDR3 is TGTGCCAGCCGGATCGACACCGGGGAGCTGTTTTTT.

The rearrangement links TRBV6-5 to TRBJ2-3, with a possible D match to TRBD2 (5 bases). Trimming left V 0 bases short and J 5 bases short, with 12 bases between. Germline CDR1 reads MNHEY; CDR2 reads SVGAGI. CDR3 length: 15 residues. The CDR3 here is CASSYSIGGRDTQYF. DNA for the CDR3: TGTGCCAGCAGTTACTCTATAGGAGGACGAGATACGCAGTATTTT.